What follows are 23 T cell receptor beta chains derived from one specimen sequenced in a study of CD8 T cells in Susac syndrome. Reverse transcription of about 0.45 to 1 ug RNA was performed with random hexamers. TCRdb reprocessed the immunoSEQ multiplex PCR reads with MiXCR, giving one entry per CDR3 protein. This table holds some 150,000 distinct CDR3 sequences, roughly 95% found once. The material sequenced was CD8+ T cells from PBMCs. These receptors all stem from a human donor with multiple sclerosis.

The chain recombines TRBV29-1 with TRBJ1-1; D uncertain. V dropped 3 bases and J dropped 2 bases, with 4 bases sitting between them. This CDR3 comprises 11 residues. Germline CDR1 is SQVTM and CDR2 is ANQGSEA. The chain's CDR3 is CSVELNTEAFF. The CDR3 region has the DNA TGCAGCGTTGAGTTAAACACTGAAGCTTTCTTT.

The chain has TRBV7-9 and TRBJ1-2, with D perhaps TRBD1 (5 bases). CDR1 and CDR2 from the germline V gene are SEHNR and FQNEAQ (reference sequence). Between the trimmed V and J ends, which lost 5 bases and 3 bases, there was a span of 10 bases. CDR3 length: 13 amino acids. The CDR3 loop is CASSEGTDYGYTF. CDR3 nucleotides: TGTGCCAGCAGCGAAGGGACTGACTATGGCTACACCTTC. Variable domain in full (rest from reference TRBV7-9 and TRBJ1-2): DTGVSQNPRHKITKRGQNVTFRCDPISEHNRLYWYRQTLGQGPEFLTYFQNEAQLEKSRLLSDRFSAERPKGSFSTLEIQRTEQGDSAMYLCASSEGTDYGYTFGSGTRLTVV.

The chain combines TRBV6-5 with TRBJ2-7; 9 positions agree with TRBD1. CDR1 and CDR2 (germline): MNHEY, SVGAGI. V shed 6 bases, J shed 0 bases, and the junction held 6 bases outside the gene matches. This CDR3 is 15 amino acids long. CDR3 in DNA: TGTGCCAGCAGGGGACAGGGCCCCAGCTCCTACGAGCAGTACTTC. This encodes CASRGQGPSSYEQYF.

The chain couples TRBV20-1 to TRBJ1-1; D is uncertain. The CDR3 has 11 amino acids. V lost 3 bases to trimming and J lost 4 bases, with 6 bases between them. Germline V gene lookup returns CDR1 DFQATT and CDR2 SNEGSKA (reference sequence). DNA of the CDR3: TGCAGTGCTAGGGCGGGCACTGAAGCTTTCTTT. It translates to CSARAGTEAFF.

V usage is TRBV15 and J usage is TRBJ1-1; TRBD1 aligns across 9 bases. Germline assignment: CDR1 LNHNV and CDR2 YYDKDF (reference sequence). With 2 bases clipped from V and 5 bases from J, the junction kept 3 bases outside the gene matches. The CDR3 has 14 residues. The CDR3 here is CATSRTTGGTEAFF. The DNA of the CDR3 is TGTGCCACCAGCAGAACGACAGGGGGGACTGAAGCTTTCTTT.

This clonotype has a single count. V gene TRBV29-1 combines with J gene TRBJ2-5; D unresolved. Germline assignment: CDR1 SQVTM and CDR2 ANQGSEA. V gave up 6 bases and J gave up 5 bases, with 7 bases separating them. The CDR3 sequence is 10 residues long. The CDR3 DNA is TGCAGCGTCATTCGGGAGACCCAGTACTTC. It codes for CSVIRETQYF.

CDR3 sequence (DNA): TGCAGTGCTAGGGGGGGACAGACCTACGAGCAGTACTTC. This sequence encodes CSARGGQTYEQYF. The V and J genes are TRBV20-1 and TRBJ2-7, with a possible D match to TRBD1 (7 bases). This CDR3 spans 13 amino acids. Germline values: CDR1 DFQATT, CDR2 SNEGSKA (reference sequence). V dropped 3 bases and J dropped 2 bases, with 11 bases sitting between them.

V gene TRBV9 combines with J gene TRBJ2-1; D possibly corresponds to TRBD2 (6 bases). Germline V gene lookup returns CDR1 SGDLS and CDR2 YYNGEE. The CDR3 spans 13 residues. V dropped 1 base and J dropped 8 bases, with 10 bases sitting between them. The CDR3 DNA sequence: TGTGCCAGCAGCGTATATGGGGGGTATGAGCAGTTCTTC. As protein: CASSVYGGYEQFF. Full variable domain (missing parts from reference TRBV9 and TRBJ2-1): DSGVTQTPKHLITATGQRVTLRCSPRSGDLSVYWYQQSLDQGLQFLIQYYNGEERAKGNILERFSAQQFPDLHSELNLSSLELGDSALYFCASSVYGGYEQFFGPGTRLTVL.

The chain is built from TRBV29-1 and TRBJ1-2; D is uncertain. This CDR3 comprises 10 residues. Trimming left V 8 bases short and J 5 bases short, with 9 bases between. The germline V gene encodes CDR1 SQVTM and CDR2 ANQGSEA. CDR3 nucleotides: TGCAGCCCCGACCCATATGGCTACACCTTC. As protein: CSPDPYGYTF.

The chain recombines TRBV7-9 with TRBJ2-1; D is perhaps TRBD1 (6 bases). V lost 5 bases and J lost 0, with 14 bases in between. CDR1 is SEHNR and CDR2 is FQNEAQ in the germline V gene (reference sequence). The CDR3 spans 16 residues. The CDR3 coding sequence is TGTGCCAGCAGCACATCTGGGACAATCTCCTACAATGAGCAGTTCTTC. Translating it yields CASSTSGTISYNEQFF. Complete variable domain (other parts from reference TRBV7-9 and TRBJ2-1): DTGVSQNPRHKITKRGQNVTFRCDPISEHNRLYWYRQTLGQGPEFLTYFQNEAQLEKSRLLSDRFSAERPKGSFSTLEIQRTEQGDSAMYLCASSTSGTISYNEQFFGPGTRLTVL.

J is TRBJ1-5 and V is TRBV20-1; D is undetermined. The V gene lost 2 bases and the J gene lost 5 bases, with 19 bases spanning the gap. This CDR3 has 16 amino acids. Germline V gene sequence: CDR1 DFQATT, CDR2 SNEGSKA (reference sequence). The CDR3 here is CSARIAGRYSDQPQHF. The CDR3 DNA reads TGCAGTGCTAGAATTGCGGGGAGATATTCCGATCAGCCCCAGCATTTT.

CDR3 region: CAWRSGRPNQPQHF. The CDR3 DNA follows: TGTGCCTGGAGGTCCGGCAGGCCGAATCAGCCCCAGCATTTT. The V gene is TRBV30, the J gene TRBJ1-5, with D unclear. V lost 3 bases to trimming and J lost 4 bases, with 13 bases between them. This CDR3 is 14 amino acids long. Germline CDR1 is GTSNPN and CDR2 is SVGIG (reference sequence).

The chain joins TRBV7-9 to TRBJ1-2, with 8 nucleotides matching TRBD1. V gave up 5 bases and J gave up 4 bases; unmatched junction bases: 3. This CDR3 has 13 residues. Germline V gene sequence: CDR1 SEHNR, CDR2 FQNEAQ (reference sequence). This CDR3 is CASSVGTGYGYTF. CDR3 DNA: TGTGCCAGCAGCGTGGGGACAGGCTATGGCTACACCTTC.

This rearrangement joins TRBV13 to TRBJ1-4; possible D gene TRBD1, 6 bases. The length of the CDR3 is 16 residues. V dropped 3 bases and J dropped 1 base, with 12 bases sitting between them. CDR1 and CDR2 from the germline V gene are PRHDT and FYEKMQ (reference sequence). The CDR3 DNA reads TGTGCCAGCAGCTTTCGGGGGCGCGGAACTAATGAAAAACTGTTTTTT. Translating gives CASSFRGRGTNEKLFF.

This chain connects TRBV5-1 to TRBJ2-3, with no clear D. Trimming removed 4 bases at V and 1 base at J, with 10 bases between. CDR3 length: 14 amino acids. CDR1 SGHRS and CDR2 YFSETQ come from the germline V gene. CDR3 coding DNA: TGCGCCAGCAGCCCTGGGCCTCGCACAGATACGCAGTATTTT. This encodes CASSPGPRTDTQYF.

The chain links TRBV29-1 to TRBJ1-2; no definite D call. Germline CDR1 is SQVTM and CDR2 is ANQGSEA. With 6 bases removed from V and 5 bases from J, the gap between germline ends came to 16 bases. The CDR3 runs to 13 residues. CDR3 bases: TGCAGCGTCATGTACGGGCCAGCTTATGGCTACACCTTC. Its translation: CSVMYGPAYGYTF.

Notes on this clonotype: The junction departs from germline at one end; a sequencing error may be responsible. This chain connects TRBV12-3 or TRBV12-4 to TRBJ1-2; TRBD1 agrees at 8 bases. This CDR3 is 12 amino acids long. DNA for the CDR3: TGTGCCAGCAGTCAAGGGACAGGAATTACTCTCTTC. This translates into CASSQGTGITLF.

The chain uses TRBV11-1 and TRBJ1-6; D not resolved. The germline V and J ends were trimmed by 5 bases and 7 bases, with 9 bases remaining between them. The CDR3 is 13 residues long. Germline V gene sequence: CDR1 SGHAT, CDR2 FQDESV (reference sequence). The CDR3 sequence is CASSVDWNSPLHF. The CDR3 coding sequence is TGTGCCAGCAGCGTGGACTGGAATTCACCCCTCCACTTT. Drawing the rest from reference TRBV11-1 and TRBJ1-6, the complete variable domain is EAEVAQSPRYKITEKSQAVAFWCDPISGHATLYWYRQILGQGPELLVQFQDESVVDDSQLPKDRFSAERLKGVDSTLKIQPAELGDSAMYLCASSVDWNSPLHFGNGTRLTVT.

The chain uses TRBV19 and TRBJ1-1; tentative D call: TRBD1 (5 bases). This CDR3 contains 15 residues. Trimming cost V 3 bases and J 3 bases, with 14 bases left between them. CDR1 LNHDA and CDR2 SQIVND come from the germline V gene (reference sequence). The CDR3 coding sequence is TGTGCCAGTAGTATTGTGCAGGGCGGGGACACTGAAGCTTTCTTT. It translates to CASSIVQGGDTEAFF.

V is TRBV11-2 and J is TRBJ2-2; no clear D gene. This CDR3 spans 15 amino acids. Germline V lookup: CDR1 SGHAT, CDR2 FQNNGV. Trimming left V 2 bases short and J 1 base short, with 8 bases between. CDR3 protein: CASSLLVKNTGELFF. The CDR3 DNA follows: TGTGCCAGCAGCTTATTGGTCAAGAACACCGGGGAGCTGTTTTTT.

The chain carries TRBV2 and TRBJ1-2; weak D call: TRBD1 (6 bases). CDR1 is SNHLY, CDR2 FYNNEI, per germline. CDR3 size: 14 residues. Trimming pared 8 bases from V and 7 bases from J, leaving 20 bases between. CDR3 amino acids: CASGRDNLFLGYTF. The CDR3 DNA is TGTGCCAGCGGCCGGGACAATCTTTTCCTTGGCTACACCTTC.

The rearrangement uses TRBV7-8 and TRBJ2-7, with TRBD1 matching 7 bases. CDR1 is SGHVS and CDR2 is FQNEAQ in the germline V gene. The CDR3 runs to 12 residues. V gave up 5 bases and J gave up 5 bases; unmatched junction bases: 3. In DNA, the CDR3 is TGTGCCAGCAGCACGACAGGGAACGAGCAGTACTTC. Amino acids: CASSTTGNEQYF.

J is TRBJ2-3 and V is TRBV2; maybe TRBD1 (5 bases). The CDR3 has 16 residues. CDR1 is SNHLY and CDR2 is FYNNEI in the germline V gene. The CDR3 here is CDNRHTREGVTDTQYF. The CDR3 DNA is TGTGACAACCGACACACACGAGAAGGGGTCACAGATACGCAGTATTTT.